The T cell receptor beta chain under discussion was sequenced for a study of regulatory T cells in long-lasting Graves disease. Between the trimmed V and J ends, which lost 7 bases and 3 bases, there was a span of 9 bases. The CDR3 length is 13 residues. Through Arm-PCR of CDR3 regions and iRepertoire HTBI primers, TCR beta libraries were built. Using its own MiXCR run on the multiplex PCR reads, TCRdb lists one record per CDR3 protein. This sample carries about 400,000 distinct CDR3 sequences, around 15% of them seen once, and the ten largest clones take approximately 21%. At least ten counts were recorded for this clonotype. Time point meaning: newly diagnosed GD, antithyroid drugs for less than 3 months. RNA extracted from PBMCs served as the sequencing template. Patients came from an endocrinology department in Xi'an, China.

This receptor was identified in a female donor with Graves disease. The starting material was peripheral blood mononuclear cells (PBMCs), obtained at new diagnosis, from a patient treated with antithyroid drugs. This sequence joins TRBV12-3 or TRBV12-4 and TRBJ2-2; D perhaps matches TRBD2 (5 bases). This CDR3 reads CASIGGYTGELFF. CDR3 nucleotide sequence: TGTGCCAGCATCGGAGGCTACACCGGGGAGCTGTTTTTT.